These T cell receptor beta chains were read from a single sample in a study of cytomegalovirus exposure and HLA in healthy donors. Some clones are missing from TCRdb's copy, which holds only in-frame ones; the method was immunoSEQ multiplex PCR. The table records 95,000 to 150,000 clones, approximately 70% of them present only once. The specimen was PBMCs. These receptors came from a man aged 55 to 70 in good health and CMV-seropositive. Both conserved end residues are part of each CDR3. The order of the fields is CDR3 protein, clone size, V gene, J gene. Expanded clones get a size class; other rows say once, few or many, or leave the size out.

CDR3 protein: CSARFLETQYF; clone size: NA; V gene: TRBV20-1; J gene: TRBJ2-5
CDR3 protein: CASSPTGQGGQPQHF; clone size: few; V gene: TRBV9; J gene: TRBJ1-5
CDR3 protein: CASSRDRRTDTQYF; clone size: NA; V gene: TRBV9; J gene: TRBJ2-3
CDR3 protein: CASSPVGTGGSHEQYF; clone size: NA; V gene: TRBV18; J gene: TRBJ2-7
CDR3 protein: CASEGQGLYGYTF; clone size: NA; V gene: TRBV5-5; J gene: TRBJ1-2
CDR3 protein: CASRVQTGEVDTQYF; clone size: NA; V gene: TRBV28; J gene: TRBJ2-3
CDR3 protein: CASSQDSGDYAETQYF; clone size: NA; V gene: TRBV14; J gene: TRBJ2-5
CDR3 protein: CASRSTLERLKDTQYF; clone size: NA; V gene: TRBV27; J gene: TRBJ2-3
CDR3 protein: CASSQTGGAWTGELFF; clone size: NA; V gene: TRBV4-1; J gene: TRBJ2-2
CDR3 protein: CASHEGTAETTNEKLFF; clone size: NA; V gene: TRBV5-4; J gene: TRBJ1-4
CDR3 protein: CASSYGDSTDTQYF; clone size: NA; V gene: TRBV2; J gene: TRBJ2-3
CDR3 protein: CAGGMQGGTGELFF; clone size: NA; V gene: TRBV19; J gene: TRBJ2-2
CDR3 protein: CASSLNRGLANEQFF; clone size: NA; V gene: TRBV11-2; J gene: TRBJ2-1
CDR3 protein: CASNPGGYSSYNEQFF; clone size: NA; V gene: TRBV25-1; J gene: TRBJ2-1
CDR3 protein: CASSPNPNGAFF; clone size: NA; V gene: TRBV2; J gene: TRBJ1-1
CDR3 protein: CASSLNRGQSNIQYF; clone size: once; V gene: TRBV28; J gene: TRBJ2-4
CDR3 protein: CASSTGTAADGYTF; clone size: NA; V gene: TRBV6-1; J gene: TRBJ1-2
CDR3 protein: CASSNTEYQLYEQYF; clone size: NA; V gene: TRBV7-9; J gene: TRBJ2-7
CDR3 protein: CASSAWTAKETQYF; clone size: NA; V gene: TRBV6-1; J gene: TRBJ2-5
CDR3 protein: CASRRVGADGEQYF; clone size: NA; V gene: TRBV6-1; J gene: TRBJ2-7
CDR3 protein: CASSGQTYNSPLHF; clone size: once; V gene: TRBV2; J gene: TRBJ1-6
CDR3 protein: CASSMVEGWIGTEAFF; clone size: once; V gene: TRBV19; J gene: TRBJ1-1
CDR3 protein: CASSRQGTEAFF; clone size: NA; V gene: TRBV5-4; J gene: TRBJ1-1
CDR3 protein: CASSFHGTSPEQKLFF; clone size: NA; V gene: TRBV7-9; J gene: TRBJ1-4
CDR3 protein: CASSLGDRGGYGYTF; clone size: NA; V gene: TRBV28; J gene: TRBJ1-2
CDR3 protein: CASSMRGIEKLFF; clone size: NA; V gene: TRBV19; J gene: TRBJ1-4
CDR3 protein: CASSLDAYSARGTF; clone size: NA; V gene: TRBV5-6; J gene: TRBJ1-2
CDR3 protein: CASSEVITVSSYNEQFF; clone size: few; V gene: TRBV6-1; J gene: TRBJ2-1
CDR3 protein: CASSLDRFTYEQYF; clone size: many; V gene: TRBV7-6; J gene: TRBJ2-7
CDR3 protein: CASSLTLGTGSYEQYF; clone size: NA; V gene: TRBV11-2; J gene: TRBJ2-7
CDR3 protein: CASSHGQAEAFF; clone size: NA; V gene: TRBV6-1; J gene: TRBJ1-1
CDR3 protein: CASSPRGSSGNTIYF; clone size: NA; V gene: TRBV18; J gene: TRBJ1-3
CDR3 protein: CASSPRLEGETQYF; clone size: NA; V gene: TRBV5-1; J gene: TRBJ2-5
CDR3 protein: CASSRGARPGNTIYF; clone size: once; V gene: TRBV6-1; J gene: TRBJ1-3
CDR3 protein: CASSLVTGNSYEQYF; clone size: NA; V gene: TRBV7-8; J gene: TRBJ2-7
CDR3 protein: CASSSTGLGEKLFF; clone size: NA; V gene: TRBV5-1; J gene: TRBJ1-4
CDR3 protein: CASSPRGYEQYF; clone size: NA; V gene: TRBV11-2; J gene: TRBJ2-7
CDR3 protein: CASSLTGGNYGYTF; clone size: NA; V gene: TRBV5-1; J gene: TRBJ1-2
CDR3 protein: CASGTGGTGELFF; clone size: many; V gene: TRBV2; J gene: TRBJ2-2
CDR3 protein: CSATDRAEAFF; clone size: NA; V gene: TRBV20-1; J gene: TRBJ1-1
CDR3 protein: CASSLSVLYEQYF; clone size: few; V gene: TRBV28; J gene: TRBJ2-7
CDR3 protein: CSVENRWLAGKFYEQYF; clone size: few; V gene: TRBV29-1; J gene: TRBJ2-7
CDR3 protein: CASRPGQGAVGEAFF; clone size: NA; V gene: TRBV2; J gene: TRBJ1-1
CDR3 protein: CASSPGLLRDEQFF; clone size: few; V gene: TRBV4-1; J gene: TRBJ2-1
CDR3 protein: CSVNSGGGTEAFF; clone size: NA; V gene: TRBV29-1; J gene: TRBJ1-1
CDR3 protein: CASSPVATNEKLFF; clone size: NA; V gene: TRBV28; J gene: TRBJ1-4
CDR3 protein: CASSPQSNTEAFF; clone size: NA; V gene: TRBV6-6; J gene: TRBJ1-1
CDR3 protein: CASSGGGMGSTDTQYF; clone size: NA; V gene: TRBV9; J gene: TRBJ2-3